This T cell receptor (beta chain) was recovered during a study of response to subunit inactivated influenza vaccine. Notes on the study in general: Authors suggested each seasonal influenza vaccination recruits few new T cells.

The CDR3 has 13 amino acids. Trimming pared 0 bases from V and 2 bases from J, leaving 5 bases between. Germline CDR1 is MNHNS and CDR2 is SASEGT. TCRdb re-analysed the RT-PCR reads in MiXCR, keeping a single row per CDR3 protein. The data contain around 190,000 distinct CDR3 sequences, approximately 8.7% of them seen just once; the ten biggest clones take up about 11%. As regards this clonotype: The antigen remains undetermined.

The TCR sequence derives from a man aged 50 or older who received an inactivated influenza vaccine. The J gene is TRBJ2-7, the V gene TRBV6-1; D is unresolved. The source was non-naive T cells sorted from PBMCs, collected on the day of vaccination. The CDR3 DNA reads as TGTGCCAGCAGTGAAGCCCTGACCTACGAGCAGTACTTC. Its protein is CASSEALTYEQYF.